These T cell receptor beta chains were read from a single sample in a study of blood T cells in healthy people across ages. TCRdb used MiXCR to reprocess the 5' RACE reads, holding one entry per CDR3 protein. Among about 750,000 distinct CDR3 sequences listed, 40% to 65% were seen once. The sequenced sample consisted of blood. Receptors originate from a man older than 75 in good health. Each CDR3 is given with its conserved first and last residue. Each record gives: J gene, clone size, D gene, V gene, CDR3 protein, CDR3 DNA. The D gene is left open where the match is weak. Not all rows give a size; the values are once, few, many and, for expanded clones, a class.

j_gene: TRBJ2-5
abundance: .
d_gene: TRBD2
v_gene: TRBV20-1
CDR3aa: CSARAGRLAGASPEQYF
CDR3nt: TGCAGTGCTAGAGCCGGCCGACTAGCGGGAGCTTCCCCTGAGCAGTACTTC

j_gene: TRBJ1-6
abundance: .
d_gene: .
v_gene: TRBV5-1
CDR3aa: CASSLTYLSPLHF
CDR3nt: TGCGCCAGCAGCTTAACCTACCTTTCACCCCTCCACTTT

j_gene: TRBJ2-7
abundance: .
d_gene: .
v_gene: TRBV6-5
CDR3aa: CASSYSGGPSYEQYF
CDR3nt: TGTGCCAGCAGTTACTCGGGGGGGCCCTCCTACGAGCAGTACTTC

j_gene: TRBJ2-1
abundance: .
d_gene: .
v_gene: TRBV5-1
CDR3aa: CASSLRRLATFDEQFF
CDR3nt: TGCGCCAGCAGCTTACGGAGGCTAGCGACCTTTGATGAGCAGTTCTTC

j_gene: TRBJ1-1
abundance: few
d_gene: .
v_gene: TRBV24-1
CDR3aa: CATSDGPANEAFF
CDR3nt: TGTGCCACCAGTGATGGTCCCGCAAATGAAGCTTTCTTT

j_gene: TRBJ2-5
abundance: .
d_gene: TRBD2
v_gene: TRBV28
CDR3aa: CASSHSGRAMKTQYF
CDR3nt: TGTGCCAGCAGCCACAGCGGGAGGGCAATGAAGACCCAGTACTTC

j_gene: TRBJ1-6
abundance: .
d_gene: TRBD1
v_gene: TRBV2
CDR3aa: CASRPTGTGLSPLHF
CDR3nt: TGTGCCAGCAGGCCTACCGGGACAGGGCTTTCACCCCTCCACTTT

j_gene: TRBJ2-3
abundance: .
d_gene: .
v_gene: TRBV16
CDR3aa: CASSQGLKADTQYF
CDR3nt: TGTGCCAGCAGCCAAGGACTCAAGGCAGATACGCAGTATTTT

j_gene: TRBJ1-1
abundance: .
d_gene: .
v_gene: TRBV2
CDR3aa: CVSRGLNTEAFF
CDR3nt: TGTGTCAGCAGGGGATTGAACACTGAAGCTTTCTTT

j_gene: TRBJ2-5
abundance: .
d_gene: .
v_gene: TRBV20-1
CDR3aa: CSARVGIVVGGEQYF
CDR3nt: TGCAGTGCTAGAGTAGGGATCGTGGTGGGTGGGGAGCAGTACTTC

j_gene: TRBJ2-1
abundance: .
d_gene: .
v_gene: TRBV7-9
CDR3aa: CASSLSREYNEQFF
CDR3nt: TGTGCCAGCAGCCTCTCCCGGGAGTACAATGAGCAGTTCTTC

j_gene: TRBJ1-1
abundance: .
d_gene: TRBD1
v_gene: TRBV18
CDR3aa: CASSPGTGGRQEAFF
CDR3nt: TGTGCCAGCTCACCAGGGACAGGGGGCCGACAGGAAGCTTTCTTT

j_gene: TRBJ1-4
abundance: .
d_gene: .
v_gene: TRBV7-2
CDR3aa: CASSLEVRATNEKLFF
CDR3nt: TGTGCCAGCAGCCTCGAGGTCCGAGCAACTAATGAAAAACTGTTTTTT

j_gene: TRBJ2-7
abundance: .
d_gene: .
v_gene: TRBV12-3/TRBV12-4
CDR3aa: CASSLPGASQQYF
CDR3nt: TGTGCCAGCAGTCTGCCCGGCGCCTCACAGCAGTACTTC

j_gene: TRBJ2-3
abundance: many
d_gene: TRBD2
v_gene: TRBV7-8
CDR3aa: CASSLGSRGRAGDTQYF
CDR3nt: TGTGCCAGCAGCTTAGGCTCCCGGGGGAGGGCCGGGGATACGCAGTATTTT

j_gene: TRBJ2-7
abundance: .
d_gene: .
v_gene: TRBV27
CDR3aa: CASSLGQGRSYEQYF
CDR3nt: TGTGCCAGCAGTTTAGGTCAGGGGCGCTCCTACGAGCAGTACTTC

j_gene: TRBJ2-3
abundance: many
d_gene: TRBD2
v_gene: TRBV7-3
CDR3aa: CASSPAASGTTDTQYF
CDR3nt: TGTGCCAGCAGCCCGGCGGCTAGCGGGACCACAGATACGCAGTATTTT

j_gene: TRBJ2-5
abundance: few
d_gene: TRBD2
v_gene: TRBV5-4
CDR3aa: CASSSWTSGRWEETQYF
CDR3nt: TGTGCCAGCAGCTCGTGGACTAGCGGGAGGTGGGAAGAGACCCAGTACTTC

j_gene: TRBJ2-7
abundance: .
d_gene: .
v_gene: TRBV9
CDR3aa: CASSVGQGLLEQYF
CDR3nt: TGTGCCAGCAGCGTAGGGCAGGGTCTTCTCGAGCAGTACTTC

j_gene: TRBJ1-5
abundance: .
d_gene: TRBD1
v_gene: TRBV4-1
CDR3aa: CASSQTDRGVSQPQHF
CDR3nt: TGCGCCAGCAGCCAAACGGACAGGGGGGTCTCACAGCCCCAGCATTTT

j_gene: TRBJ2-1
abundance: few
d_gene: TRBD1
v_gene: TRBV24-1
CDR3aa: CATSDLTTGVNEQFF
CDR3nt: TGTGCCACCAGTGATTTAACGACAGGGGTCAATGAGCAGTTCTTC

j_gene: TRBJ1-1
abundance: .
d_gene: .
v_gene: TRBV29-1
CDR3aa: CSVDPGLNTEAFF
CDR3nt: TGCAGCGTCGACCCTGGGCTTAACACTGAAGCTTTCTTT

j_gene: TRBJ2-5
abundance: few
d_gene: TRBD2
v_gene: TRBV7-2
CDR3aa: CASSLAPGEGTQYF
CDR3nt: TGTGCCAGCAGCTTAGCGCCGGGGGAGGGGACCCAGTACTTC

j_gene: TRBJ2-7
abundance: few
d_gene: .
v_gene: TRBV29-1
CDR3aa: CSSIGRGDEQYF
CDR3nt: TGCAGCTCGATCGGACGGGGCGACGAGCAGTACTTC

j_gene: TRBJ2-1
abundance: few
d_gene: .
v_gene: TRBV20-1
CDR3aa: CSAIPPGPSYNEQFF
CDR3nt: TGCAGTGCTATTCCGCCGGGACCATCTTACAATGAGCAGTTCTTC

j_gene: TRBJ2-1
abundance: .
d_gene: .
v_gene: TRBV7-9
CDR3aa: CASSLGSGHGGQFF
CDR3nt: TGTGCCAGCAGCTTAGGCTCGGGGCACGGCGGGCAGTTCTTC

j_gene: TRBJ1-1
abundance: .
d_gene: .
v_gene: TRBV5-4
CDR3aa: CASSRWGLTTEAFF
CDR3nt: TGTGCCAGCAGCAGGTGGGGGTTGACCACTGAAGCTTTCTTT

j_gene: TRBJ2-3
abundance: once
d_gene: TRBD2
v_gene: TRBV6-1
CDR3aa: CAGSLRALAGATSTDTQYF
CDR3nt: TGTGCCGGCAGCCTACGGGCACTAGCGGGAGCGACGAGCACAGATACGCAGTATTTT

j_gene: TRBJ1-4
abundance: .
d_gene: .
v_gene: TRBV4-1
CDR3aa: CASSQEGQGHEKLFF
CDR3nt: TGCGCCAGCAGCCAAGAGGGGCAGGGGCACGAAAAACTGTTTTTT

j_gene: TRBJ2-6
abundance: .
d_gene: .
v_gene: TRBV5-1
CDR3aa: CASSLAGSSAGANVLTF
CDR3nt: TGCGCCAGCAGCTTGGCTGGCAGCTCAGCTGGGGCCAACGTCCTGACTTTC

j_gene: TRBJ1-5
abundance: .
d_gene: .
v_gene: TRBV12-3/TRBV12-4
CDR3aa: CASSLAGGGNQPQHF
CDR3nt: TGTGCCAGCAGCTTAGCGGGGGGCGGCAATCAGCCCCAGCATTTT

j_gene: TRBJ1-6
abundance: few
d_gene: .
v_gene: TRBV2
CDR3aa: CASSELRPLHF
CDR3nt: TGTGCCAGCAGTGAACTTCGACCCCTCCACTTT

j_gene: TRBJ2-3
abundance: few
d_gene: TRBD2
v_gene: TRBV29-1
CDR3aa: CSAPPGTSGSTDTQYF
CDR3nt: TGCAGCGCCCCGCCCGGGACTAGCGGTAGCACAGATACGCAGTATTTT

j_gene: TRBJ2-1
abundance: .
d_gene: .
v_gene: TRBV12-3/TRBV12-4
CDR3aa: CASSLKPTPYNEQFF
CDR3nt: TGTGCCAGCAGTTTAAAACCGACTCCCTACAATGAGCAGTTCTTC

j_gene: TRBJ2-5
abundance: .
d_gene: TRBD1
v_gene: TRBV10-3
CDR3aa: CAISGWDRGLETQYF
CDR3nt: TGTGCCATCAGTGGTTGGGACAGGGGGCTAGAGACCCAGTACTTC